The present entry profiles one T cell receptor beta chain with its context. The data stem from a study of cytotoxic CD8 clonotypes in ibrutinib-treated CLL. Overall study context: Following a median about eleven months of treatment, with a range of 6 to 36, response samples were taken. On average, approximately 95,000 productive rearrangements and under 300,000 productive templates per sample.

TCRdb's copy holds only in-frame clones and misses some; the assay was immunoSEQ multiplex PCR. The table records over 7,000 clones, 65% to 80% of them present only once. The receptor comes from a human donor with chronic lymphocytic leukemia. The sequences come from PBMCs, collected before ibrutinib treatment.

CDR3 bases: TGTGCCAGCAGCTCGGGGCTCTTTCAGCCCCAGCATTTT. Translated, it gives CASSSGLFQPQHF. The rearrangement joins TRBV7-7 to TRBJ1-5, with a possible D match to TRBD1 (5 bases). Germline CDR1 reads SSHAT; CDR2 reads FNYEAQ (reference sequence). CDR3 length: 13 residues. Trimming shortened V by 4 bases and J by 6 bases, and 10 bases separated the two germline ends. Using reference TRBV7-7 and TRBJ1-5 for the parts outside the CDR3, the full variable domain is GAGVSQSPRYKVTKRGQDVTLRCDPISSHATLYWYQQALGQGPEFLTYFNYEAQPDKSGLPSDRFSAERPEGSISTLTIQRTEQRDSAMYRCASSSGLFQPQHFGDGTRLSIL.